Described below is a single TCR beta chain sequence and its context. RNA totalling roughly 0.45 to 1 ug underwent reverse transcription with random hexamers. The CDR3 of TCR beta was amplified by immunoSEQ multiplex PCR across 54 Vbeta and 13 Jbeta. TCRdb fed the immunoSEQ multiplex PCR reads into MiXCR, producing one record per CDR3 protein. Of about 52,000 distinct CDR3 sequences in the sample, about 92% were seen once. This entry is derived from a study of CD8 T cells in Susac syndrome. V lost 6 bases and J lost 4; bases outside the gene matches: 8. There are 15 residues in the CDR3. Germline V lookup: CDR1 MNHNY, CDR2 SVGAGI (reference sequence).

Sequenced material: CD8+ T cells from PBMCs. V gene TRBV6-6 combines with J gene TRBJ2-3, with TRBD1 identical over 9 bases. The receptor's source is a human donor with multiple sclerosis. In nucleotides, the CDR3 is TGTGCCAGCAGGATTCTAACAGGGGGCGCAGATACGCAGTATTTT. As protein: CASRILTGGADTQYF.